This T cell receptor beta chain was recorded in a study of blood T cells in healthy people across ages. The authors extracted at least 6 micrograms of total RNA per sample. A second PCR, run for roughly 7 to 11 cycles, used a sample-barcoded 5' primer plus a J-beta primer mix. Using its own MiXCR run on the 5' RACE reads, TCRdb lists one record per CDR3 protein. The sample lists about 650,000 distinct CDR3 sequences; around 32% were seen once. This clonotype has only a few counts. Antigen specificity is unknown. General observations from the study: Donors of long life had a larger count of naive CD4+ cells and greater diversity than aged donors.

The CDR3 is 15 amino acids. The J segment lost 4 bases and the V segment lost 5 bases, leaving 7 bases of the junction unmatched. From germline, CDR1 is MNHEY and CDR2 SVGEGT. Specimen: blood. The V and J genes are TRBV6-2 or TRBV6-3 and TRBJ2-2; TRBD1 matches 7 bases. The TCR originated in a woman over 75 in good health. Here the CDR3 DNA reads TGTGCCAGCAGTCTCCGGGCAGGGGGCACCGGGGAGCTGTTTTTT. It yields the protein CASSLRAGGTGELFF.